This T cell receptor (beta chain) stems from a study of CD8+ T cells in alopecia areata. Study-level findings and limits: The study found tofacitinib significantly decreased scalp clonality and expanded CD8+ clones among the top 100. Relative to normal scalp, lesional scalp, especially alopecia totalis/universalis, showed higher clonality.

This clone was seen only a few times. Its antigen is as yet unknown. Sequencing templates came from extracted RNA that was reverse transcribed into cDNA. The repertoire was sequenced with immunoSEQ multiplex PCR; TCRdb's copy has only in-frame clones and lacks some. Here the sample spans roughly 210,000 clones, approximately 45% being singletons. Treatment reported: oral pan-JAK inhibitor, 5-10 mg twice daily. Both peripheral blood and punch biopsies of lesional scalp skin were obtained from patients who had alopecia areata. The TCR originated in a human donor with alopecia areata. Sequenced material: CD4+ T cells sorted from blood, taken around week 36, from a patient treated with tofacitinib.

The CDR3 nucleotides are TGCGCCAGCAGCTTGAGTCTAGGGTACGAGCAGTACTTC. Amino acids: CASSLSLGYEQYF. This sequence joins TRBV5-1 and TRBJ2-7; no definite D call. Per the germline V gene, CDR1 is SGHRS and CDR2 is YFSETQ. V dropped 1 base and J dropped 4 bases, with 9 bases sitting between them. The CDR3 length is 13 residues.